This entry lists 25 T cell receptor beta chains sequenced from one sample in a study of vaccination and CD4 T cells after COVID-19. No antigens are known for them. The Oncomine TCR Beta short-read assay sequenced DNA from cultured CD4+ T cells. TCRdb ran MiXCR on the PCR reads and lists one entry per CDR3 protein. This sample has around 5,900 distinct CDR3 sequences, with around 47% found just once. Regarding treatment: approximately nine-day PBMC culture with coronavirus spike peptide pools or control peptides (ViraFEST assay). The source material was CD4+ T cells from blood, cultured in vitro. These receptors were collected from a human donor who had recovered from COVID-19.

This clonotype was found a few times. The chain carries TRBV6-1 and TRBJ2-5; possible D gene TRBD1, 6 bases. Trimming pared 6 bases from V and 6 bases from J, leaving 11 bases between. Per the germline V gene, CDR1 is MNHNS and CDR2 is SASEGT. CDR3 size: 12 residues. The CDR3 DNA is TGTGCCAGCAGCGGGACACTAAAGACCCAGTACTTC. The encoded protein is CASSGTLKTQYF.

This chain uses TRBV5-1 with TRBJ2-5; D is tentatively TRBD1 or TRBD2 (5 bases each). Looked up from germline, CDR1 is SGHRS and CDR2 is YFSETQ. The V gene lost 1 base and the J gene lost 5 bases, with 9 bases spanning the gap. The CDR3 runs to 13 residues. CDR3 DNA sequence: TGCGCCAGCAGCTTGCTAGGGGACGAGACCCAGTACTTC. It is translated as CASSLLGDETQYF.

The J gene is TRBJ1-5, the V gene TRBV7-6, with D possibly being TRBD1 (5 bases). Trimming stripped 5 bases from V and 2 bases from J, with 13 bases between. The length of the CDR3 is 15 residues. CDR1 SGHVS and CDR2 FNYEAQ come from the germline V gene. Here the CDR3 DNA reads TGTGCCAGCAGCCCGCGGGCGGGGGGCAATCAGCCCCAGCATTTT. Amino acid sequence: CASSPRAGGNQPQHF. The whole variable domain, filled in from reference TRBV7-6 and TRBJ1-5, reads GAGVSQSPRYKVTKRGQDVALRCDPISGHVSLYWYRQALGQGPEFLTYFNYEAQQDKSGLPNDRFSAERPEGSISTLTIQRTEQRDSAMYRCASSPRAGGNQPQHFGDGTRLSIL.

This clonotype was seen a few times. The V and J genes are TRBV7-9 and TRBJ1-2, with D perhaps TRBD1 (5 bases). The CDR3 contains 14 residues. V lost 3 bases and J 0 bases, leaving 8 bases between the germline ends. Per the germline V gene, CDR1 is SEHNR and CDR2 is FQNEAQ (reference sequence). The CDR3 region is CASSLRGANYGYTF. CDR3 bases: TGTGCCAGCAGCTTGAGAGGGGCTAACTATGGCTACACCTTC. Filled out from reference TRBV7-9 and TRBJ1-2, the complete variable domain reads DTGVSQNPRHKITKRGQNVTFRCDPISEHNRLYWYRQTLGQGPEFLTYFQNEAQLEKSRLLSDRFSAERPKGSFSTLEIQRTEQGDSAMYLCASSLRGANYGYTFGSGTRLTVV.

CDR3 residues: CASSLLGPTYEQYF. In nucleotides, the CDR3 is TGTGCCAGCAGCTTACTGGGGCCGACCTACGAGCAGTACTTC. This chain links TRBV7-8 with TRBJ2-7, with a weak D call TRBD1 (5 bases). Deletions cut 2 bases from V and 2 bases from J, with 10 bases between. Per germline, CDR1 SGHVS and CDR2 FQNEAQ. This CDR3 spans 14 amino acids.

This sequence joins TRBV5-4 and TRBJ2-5, with D tentatively TRBD1 (5 bases). V was shortened by 0 bases and J by 3 bases, with 9 bases between the two germline ends. Germline lookup yields CDR1 SGHNT and CDR2 YYREEE (reference sequence). The CDR3 covers 14 residues. The CDR3 protein is CASSLGGREETQYF. The CDR3 DNA is TGTGCCAGCAGCTTGGGAGGCAGGGAAGAGACCCAGTACTTC.

CDR3 sequence (DNA): TGCAGTGCTGTTAGCGGGGTCGTCCGGGAGCAGTACTTC. It is translated as CSAVSGVVREQYF. The chain recombines TRBV20-1 with TRBJ2-7; the match to TRBD2 covers 8 bases. V lost 5 bases to trimming and J lost 7 bases; unmatched junction nucleotides: 10. The length of the CDR3 is 13 residues. Germline CDR1 and CDR2: DFQATT and SNEGSKA (reference sequence).

This sequence joins TRBV7-2 and TRBJ2-7; 8 nucleotides match TRBD2. CDR1 is SGHTA, CDR2 FQGNSA, per germline. The CDR3 consists of 15 residues. With 5 bases clipped from V and 5 bases from J, the junction kept 11 bases outside the gene matches. The CDR3 spells CASSVRDGGAHEQYF. The DNA of the CDR3 is TGTGCCAGCAGCGTCCGGGACGGGGGGGCCCACGAGCAGTACTTC.

This clonotype is labeled as medium-sized. The J gene is TRBJ1-5, the V gene TRBV20-1; 7 positions match TRBD1. The CDR3 is made up of 13 amino acids. V trimming: 5 bases; J trimming: 7 bases; junction bases outside the gene matches: 8. CDR1 is DFQATT, CDR2 SNEGSKA, per germline (reference sequence). CDR3 sequence (DNA): TGCAGTGCTCAGGGACAGCAGGGCCAGCCCCAGCATTTT. Protein sequence: CSAQGQQGQPQHF.

The chain is built from TRBV6-1 and TRBJ2-1; 9 bases match TRBD1. Per the germline V gene, CDR1 is MNHNS and CDR2 is SASEGT. V shed 7 bases and J 8 bases; nucleotides not matched to a gene: 6. The CDR3 totals 13 residues. CDR3 sequence reads: CASTGQGWHEQFF. The CDR3 region has the DNA TGTGCCAGCACCGGACAGGGGTGGCATGAGCAGTTCTTC.

The rearrangement uses TRBV7-2 and TRBJ1-2, with TRBD1 matching 7 bases. V trimming: 7 bases; J trimming: 8 bases; junction bases outside the gene matches: 13. This CDR3 is built from 14 residues. Germline CDR1 reads SGHTA; CDR2 reads FQGNSA. The CDR3 spells CASIPGGGIRGYTF. CDR3 nucleotides: TGTGCCAGCATCCCAGGGGGGGGGATAAGGGGCTACACCTTC.

In its sample, this clonotype ranks as medium-sized. The V gene is TRBV7-2, the J gene TRBJ1-2; 7 bases agree with TRBD1. Trimming removed 5 bases from V and 6 bases from J; junction bases left unmatched: 0. Germline V CDR1 and CDR2: SGHTA, FQGNSA. This CDR3 contains 11 residues. The CDR3 spells CASSQGDGYTF. In DNA form, the CDR3 reads TGTGCCAGCAGCCAGGGGGATGGCTACACCTTC.

This clonotype was observed a single time. The chain carries TRBV15 and TRBJ2-3; D gene unclear. The germline CDR1 and CDR2 sequences are LNHNV and YYDKDF (reference sequence). The CDR3 spans 13 residues. V was trimmed by 1 base and J by 4 bases, leaving 6 bases between them. In nucleotides, the CDR3 is TGTGCCACCAGCAGAGTAGCCCCAGATACGCAGTATTTT. It is translated as CATSRVAPDTQYF.

The rearrangement links TRBV7-2 to TRBJ2-5; 13 positions agree with TRBD2. Germline values: CDR1 SGHTA, CDR2 FQGNSA. This CDR3 spans 16 amino acids. The trim removed 5 bases at V and 2 bases at J, leaving 5 bases unmatched. CDR3 coding DNA: TGTGCCAGCAGCCCTCGACTAGCGGGGGGACAAGAGACCCAGTACTTC. It is translated as CASSPRLAGGQETQYF.

This clonotype is categorized as large. V and J are TRBV20-1 and TRBJ2-7; D gene unclear. V gave up 3 bases and J gave up 2 bases, with 5 bases separating them. Germline values: CDR1 DFQATT, CDR2 SNEGSKA (reference sequence). CDR3 length: 11 amino acids. The CDR3 reads CSASGPYEQYF. For the CDR3, the DNA is TGCAGTGCTAGCGGCCCCTACGAGCAGTACTTC.

This rearrangement joins TRBV7-2 to TRBJ2-5; D possibly corresponds to TRBD2 (5 bases). The V end lost 3 bases, the J end lost 5 bases, and 13 bases lay between the germline ends. Germline CDR1 reads SGHTA; CDR2 reads FQGNSA. This CDR3 is 14 amino acids long. The CDR3 region has the DNA TGTGCCAGCAGCTTCACCGGGGTAGAGGAGACCCAGTACTTC. Its protein product is CASSFTGVEETQYF. Filled out from reference TRBV7-2 and TRBJ2-5, the complete variable domain reads GAGVSQSPSNKVTEKGKDVELRCDPISGHTALYWYRQSLGQGLEFLIYFQGNSAPDKSGLPSDRFSAERTGGSVSTLTIQRTQQEDSAVYLCASSFTGVEETQYFGPGTRLLVL.

This clonotype was detected a few times. This rearrangement joins TRBV15 to TRBJ1-5; no clear D. Germline assignment: CDR1 LNHNV and CDR2 YYDKDF (reference sequence). Trimming cost V 0 bases and J 7 bases, with 7 bases left between them. The CDR3 is 13 residues long. The CDR3 protein is CATSRDIKQPQHF. CDR3 DNA sequence: TGTGCCACCAGCAGAGATATAAAACAGCCCCAGCATTTT. Full variable domain (outside the CDR3, taken from reference TRBV15 and TRBJ1-5): DAMVIQNPRYQVTQFGKPVTLSCSQTLNHNVMYWYQQKSSQAPKLLFHYYDKDFNNEADTPDNFQSRRPNTSFCFLDIRSPGLGDTAMYLCATSRDIKQPQHFGDGTRLSIL.

This chain joins TRBV6-2 or TRBV6-3 and TRBJ2-5; 11 bases agree with TRBD1. With 6 bases clipped from V and 5 bases from J, the junction kept 5 bases outside the gene matches. Germline V gene sequence: CDR1 MNHEY, CDR2 SVGEGT. The CDR3 extends over 14 amino acids. The CDR3 spells CASRPGTGGETQYF. CDR3 DNA: TGTGCCAGCAGGCCCGGGACAGGGGGTGAGACCCAGTACTTC.

In this sample, this clonotype turned up a few times. The gene calls are TRBV20-1 and TRBJ2-1; the D is unclear. This CDR3 spans 11 amino acids. V gave up 3 bases and J gave up 8 bases, with 8 bases separating them. CDR1 is DFQATT and CDR2 is SNEGSKA in the germline V gene (reference sequence). CDR3 region: CSASIVHEQFF. The CDR3 nucleotides read TGCAGTGCTAGTATAGTCCATGAGCAGTTCTTC.

This clonotype has only one observation. The chain couples TRBV24-1 to TRBJ1-1, with TRBD1 identical over 8 bases. V gave up 7 bases and J gave up 7 bases; unmatched junction bases: 1. CDR3 length: 11 amino acids. The V gene's germline CDR1 is KGHDR and CDR2 SFDVKD. The CDR3 DNA follows: TGTGCCACCAGGGACAGGGATGAAGCTTTCTTT. It encodes CATRDRDEAFF.

For this clonotype: The junction differs from germline at one of its ends, possibly a read error. V usage is TRBV6-1 and J usage is TRBJ2-7; no clear D. CDR3 length: 13 amino acids. CDR1 is MNHNS and CDR2 is SASEGT in the germline V gene. For the CDR3, the DNA is TGTGCCACCAGTGGGGATTTGGATGGAGAGCAGTACTTC. Its protein is CATSGDLDGEQYF.

The CDR3 sequence: CASSVEDRVHEQYF. The CDR3 DNA sequence: TGTGCCAGCAGTGTAGAGGACAGGGTACACGAGCAGTACTTC. The chain joins TRBV25-1 to TRBJ2-7, with 8 positions matching TRBD1. The CDR3 runs 14 residues. J gave up 5 bases and V 4 bases, and 7 bases lay outside the gene matches. Germline CDR1 MGHDK, CDR2 SYGVNS.

This clonotype has only a few counts. The rearrangement uses TRBV6-1 and TRBJ1-6; D perhaps matches TRBD1 (6 bases). There are 13 residues in the CDR3. Germline CDR1 reads MNHNS; CDR2 reads SASEGT. Deletions cut 6 bases from V and 10 bases from J, with 13 bases between. CDR3 in DNA: TGTGCCAGCAGCCGCCCGGGACACTCACCCCTCCACTTT. Encoded protein: CASSRPGHSPLHF.

The CDR3 spells CASSPLEVRGEAFF. CDR3 nucleotides: TGTGCCAGCAGCCCCCTCGAGGTCAGGGGTGAAGCTTTCTTT. The rearrangement joins TRBV7-8 to TRBJ1-1, with TRBD1 as a possible D gene (6 bases). V lost 5 bases, J lost 7 bases, and 17 bases lay in between. CDR1 and CDR2 from the germline V gene are SGHVS and FQNEAQ. There are 14 residues in the CDR3.

The chain joins TRBV6-5 to TRBJ1-1; D possibly corresponds to TRBD1 (5 bases). V gave up 4 bases and J gave up 0 bases, with 6 bases separating them. The CDR3 contains 13 residues. The germline CDR1 and CDR2 sequences are MNHEY and SVGAGI. The CDR3 protein is CASSSTVNTEAFF. DNA of the CDR3: TGTGCCAGCAGTTCGACAGTGAACACTGAAGCTTTCTTT.